These 10 T cell receptor beta chains came from one sample sequenced in a study of glioma-infiltrating T cells after dendritic cell vaccination. Clones were sequenced by immunoSEQ multiplex PCR, and TCRdb holds only the in-frame ones, with some missing. The data hold some 70,000 clones, with approximately 81% observed a single time. The starting material was blood, obtained before dendritic cell vaccination. These receptors all stem from a human donor with glioblastoma.

The chain is built from TRBV7-2 and TRBJ1-6; no definite D call. Germline V lookup: CDR1 SGHTA, CDR2 FQGNSA. The V end lost 7 bases, the J end lost 9 bases, and 10 bases lay between the germline ends. The CDR3 runs 12 residues. The CDR3 nucleotides read TGTGCCAGCAACTCTCCCCCTTCACCCCTCCACTTT. Amino acids: CASNSPPSPLHF.

The rearrangement links TRBV6-1 to TRBJ1-2; a possible D gene is TRBD1 (6 bases). The CDR3 totals 14 residues. Trimming pared 5 bases from V and 4 bases from J, leaving 14 bases between. Germline V CDR1 and CDR2: MNHNS, SASEGT. The DNA for the CDR3 is TGTGCCAGCAGTTCGACAGGCTATCCCTATGGCTACACCTTC. Protein sequence: CASSSTGYPYGYTF.

The chain couples TRBV7-9 to TRBJ2-1; TRBD2 aligns across 8 bases. The ends lost 5 bases at V and 9 bases at J; junction bases unmatched: 9. The germline V gene has CDR1 SEHNR and CDR2 FQNEAQ (reference sequence). The CDR3 extends over 14 amino acids. The CDR3 sequence: CASSPSPSGSEQFF. The CDR3 coding sequence is TGTGCCAGCAGCCCATCCCCGAGCGGGAGTGAGCAGTTCTTC.

This clone was recorded a few times. The chain couples TRBV11-2 to TRBJ2-7; 8 bases align to TRBD2. Trimming cost V 2 bases and J 5 bases; bases outside gene matches: 8. The CDR3 has 15 amino acids. Germline V gene lookup returns CDR1 SGHAT and CDR2 FQNNGV. CDR3 sequence reads: CASSLLRGVGDEQYF. The CDR3 nucleotides read TGTGCCAGCAGCTTATTGCGGGGGGTCGGGGACGAGCAGTACTTC.

V is TRBV2 and J is TRBJ2-1; weak D call: TRBD2 (6 bases). Germline V CDR1 and CDR2: SNHLY, FYNNEI. CDR3 length: 13 residues. Trimming stripped 4 bases from V and 8 bases from J, with 12 bases between. CDR3 residues: CASSVTSRYEQFF. The CDR3 DNA sequence: TGTGCCAGCAGTGTGACTAGTAGGTATGAGCAGTTCTTC.

This chain uses TRBV6-1 with TRBJ2-5, with D maybe TRBD2 (6 bases). The length of the CDR3 is 14 residues. Trimming pared 4 bases from V and 5 bases from J, leaving 14 bases between. CDR1 is MNHNS and CDR2 is SASEGT in the germline V gene. DNA of the CDR3: TGTGCCAGCAGTGGGACTTCAGGAGGGGAGACCCAGTACTTC. Translating it yields CASSGTSGGETQYF.

The chain couples TRBV7-2 to TRBJ2-3; no reliable D call. The germline gives CDR1 SGHTA, CDR2 FQGNSA. The CDR3 is 14 residues long. V was shortened by 1 base and J by 1 base, with 6 bases between the two germline ends. DNA for the CDR3: TGTGCCAGCAGCTTAGGTATTGGCACAGATACGCAGTATTTT. This encodes CASSLGIGTDTQYF.

J is TRBJ1-6 and V is TRBV2; a possible D gene is TRBD1 (5 bases). CDR3 length: 15 residues. The ends were cut back, 0 bases at V and 12 bases at J, with 15 bases in the middle. The germline gives CDR1 SNHLY, CDR2 FYNNEI. DNA for the CDR3: TGTGCCAGCAGTGAAGCGCGGGAGGGGAGGGGACCCCTCCACTTT. This codes for CASSEAREGRGPLHF. The complete variable domain, with remaining parts taken from reference TRBV2 and TRBJ1-6, reads EPEVTQTPSHQVTQMGQEVILRCVPISNHLYFYWYRQILGQKVEFLVSFYNNEISEKSEIFDDQFSVERPDGSNFTLKIRSTKLEDSAMYFCASSEAREGRGPLHFGNGTRLTVT.

A few counts support this clone. The chain is built from TRBV29-1 and TRBJ1-1; no firm D call. There are 13 residues in the CDR3. CDR1 SQVTM and CDR2 ANQGSEA come from the germline V gene. The V end was cut by 3 bases, the J end by 0 bases, with 8 bases between. CDR3 sequence: CSVERVLNTEAFF. The DNA of the CDR3 is TGCAGCGTTGAGCGGGTGTTGAACACTGAAGCTTTCTTT.

The V call is TRBV25-1, the J call TRBJ1-5, with 9 bases aligning to TRBD1. This CDR3 region has 17 residues. Trimming at V came to 4 bases and at J to 2 bases, leaving 9 bases not matched to a gene. The germline gives CDR1 MGHDK, CDR2 SYGVNS. The CDR3 DNA reads TGTGCCAGCAGTGGCGCGACAGGGGGAAGAGGCAATCAGCCCCAGCATTTT. Encoded protein: CASSGATGGRGNQPQHF.